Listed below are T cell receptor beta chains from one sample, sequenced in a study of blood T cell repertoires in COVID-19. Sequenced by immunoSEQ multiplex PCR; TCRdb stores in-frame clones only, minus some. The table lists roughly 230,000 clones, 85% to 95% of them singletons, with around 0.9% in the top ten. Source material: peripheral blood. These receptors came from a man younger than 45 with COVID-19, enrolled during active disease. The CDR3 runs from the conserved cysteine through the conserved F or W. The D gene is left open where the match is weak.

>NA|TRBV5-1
CASSFPDRTGAEITYEQYF
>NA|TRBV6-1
CASSEARQGYDEQYF
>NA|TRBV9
CASSEEGINQPQHF
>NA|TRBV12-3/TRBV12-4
CASSLGRLYGYTF
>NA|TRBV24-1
CATSDRDTGVQGYTF
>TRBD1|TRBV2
CASRAGTVTEAFF
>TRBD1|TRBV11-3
CASILAHLGGARGAFF
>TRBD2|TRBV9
CASSVASGGRTDTQYF
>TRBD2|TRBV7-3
CASSFPGTSGGLFF
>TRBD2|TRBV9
CASSVAGSGGTADTQYF
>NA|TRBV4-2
CASSQAMGHHQETQYF
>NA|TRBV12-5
CASGFIREAEAFF
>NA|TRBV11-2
CASSKDRDKNYNEQFF
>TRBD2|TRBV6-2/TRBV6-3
CASSRFLASGDNEQFF
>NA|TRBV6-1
CASSEEGGQGRQPQHF
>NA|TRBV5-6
CASSLVGAMTEAFF
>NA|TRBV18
CASSPRPTAASPLHF
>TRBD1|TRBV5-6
CASSLGQGRYEQYF
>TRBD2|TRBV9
CASSVGLRGTSGAEQYF
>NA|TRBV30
CAWTTKAGASLTDTQYF
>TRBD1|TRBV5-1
CASSWGYRGDTGELFF
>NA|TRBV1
CTSSQARQGPNSPLHF
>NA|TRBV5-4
CASSTEGGPNEKLFF
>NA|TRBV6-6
CASSYGRTSYEQYF
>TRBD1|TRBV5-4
CASSNRDRAEGYTF
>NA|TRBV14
CASSQESGLSYNEQFF
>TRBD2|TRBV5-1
CASSLGGTTSDTDTQYF
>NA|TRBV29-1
CSVVGPGGNTEAFF
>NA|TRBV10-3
CATGNLDLYNQPQHF
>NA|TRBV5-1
CASSAWVETTNTGELFF
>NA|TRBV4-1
CASSQDRDTPEGYGYTF
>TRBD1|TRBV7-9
CASSSTMDRRLYGYTF
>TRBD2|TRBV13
CASSLRGAGVSHEQYF
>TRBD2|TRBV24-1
CATSNGGAADTQYF
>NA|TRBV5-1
CASSLSSGQGNEKLFF
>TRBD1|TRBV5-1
CASSQAGQGSYEQYF
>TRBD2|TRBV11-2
CASSLSGGAGEQFF
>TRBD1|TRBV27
CASSLKDRTYGYTF
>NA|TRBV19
CASSTRGGFAGSAFF
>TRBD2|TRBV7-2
CASSGRLAGAGDTQYF
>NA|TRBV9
CASSVPGTAYNEQFF
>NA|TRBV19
CASSTQGSTDTQYF
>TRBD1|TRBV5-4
CASSSTGEGYGYTF
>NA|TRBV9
CASRTTTHGGPRGEETQYF
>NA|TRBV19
CASSIPWLSGNTIYF
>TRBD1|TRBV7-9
CASSLLDRDNSPLHF
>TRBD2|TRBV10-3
CAISEFSTSGSRTDTQYF
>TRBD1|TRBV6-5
CASSYSGGDSPLHF
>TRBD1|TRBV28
CASSFSDRGVGNQPQHF
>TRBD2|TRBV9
CASSLGTSGGAEQYF